The 18 T cell receptor beta chains given below trace back to one sample, sequenced in a study of T cell repertoires in cytomegalovirus infection. TCRdb re-derived calls from the reads in MiXCR, one entry per CDR3 protein. Counted here are 110,000 to 150,000 distinct CDR3 sequences, 5% to 6.5% occurring once; the ten biggest clones make up over 15%. The sequenced sample consisted of PBMCs. These receptor sequences come from a human donor in good health (CMV status not recorded). Some clones in this sample may be carry-over from other donors' samples.

This clonotype appeared many times. The J gene is TRBJ2-3, the V gene TRBV7-8, with D hard to call. This CDR3 contains 18 residues. With 1 base removed from V and 2 bases from J, the gap between germline ends came to 19 bases. Germline CDR1 SGHVS, CDR2 FQNEAQ. CDR3 in amino acids: CASSLVAVDRPLTDTQYF. The CDR3 nucleotides are TGTGCCAGCAGCTTAGTAGCCGTTGATAGACCTCTCACAGATACGCAGTATTTT.

This clonotype was picked up a small number of times. This chain links TRBV29-1 with TRBJ2-3; TRBD1 matches at 9 bases. The V and J ends lost 7 bases and 2 bases, in that order; junction bases with no gene match: 10. Germline V lookup: CDR1 SQVTM, CDR2 ANQGSEA. There are 15 residues in the CDR3. The CDR3 region is CSAKRTGEYTDTQYF. CDR3 DNA sequence: TGCAGCGCTAAACGGACAGGGGAGTACACAGATACGCAGTATTTT.

This clonotype was seen a handful of times. The chain has TRBV7-2 and TRBJ2-7, with D possibly called TRBD1 or TRBD2 (5 bases each). The CDR3 spans 14 residues. Germline V lookup: CDR1 SGHTA, CDR2 FQGNSA. Trimming removed 5 bases at V and 4 bases at J, with 15 bases between. The CDR3 DNA reads TGTGCCAGCAGCCCCCGGGACGTCGTATACGAGCAGTACTTC. Translating gives CASSPRDVVYEQYF. Based on the CDR3 plus reference TRBV7-2 and TRBJ2-7, the full variable domain is GAGVSQSPSNKVTEKGKDVELRCDPISGHTALYWYRQSLGQGLEFLIYFQGNSAPDKSGLPSDRFSAERTGGSVSTLTIQRTQQEDSAVYLCASSPRDVVYEQYFGPGTRLTVT.

In its sample, this clonotype was seen many times. This chain links TRBV5-6 with TRBJ2-1; TRBD2 agrees at 8 bases. Germline assignment: CDR1 SGHDT and CDR2 YYEEEE. V dropped 4 bases and J dropped 4; count of bases not matched to a gene: 10. The CDR3 contains 16 residues. The CDR3 sequence: CASSPPLAGEYNEQFF. The DNA for the CDR3 is TGTGCCAGCAGCCCACCTCTAGCGGGCGAATACAATGAGCAGTTCTTC. The complete variable domain, with remaining parts taken from reference TRBV5-6 and TRBJ2-1, reads DAGVTQSPTHLIKTRGQQVTLRCSPKSGHDTVSWYQQALGQGPQFIFQYYEEEERQRGNFPDRFSGHQFPNYSSELNVNALLLGDSALYLCASSPPLAGEYNEQFFGPGTRLTVL.

This clonotype was counted ten times or more. The chain recombines TRBV27 with TRBJ1-2; D is unresolved. Trimming pared 3 bases from V and 6 bases from J, leaving 17 bases between. The CDR3 spans 15 residues. Germline CDR1 reads MNHEY; CDR2 reads SMNVEV (reference sequence). CDR3 coding DNA: TGTGCCAGCAGTTTCGGTAGGCAGGCGTTACATGGCTACACCTTC. Its protein is CASSFGRQALHGYTF.

This clonotype was counted ten times or more. This chain connects TRBV7-2 to TRBJ2-7, with TRBD2 matching over 10 bases. The V gene end was trimmed by 0 bases and the J gene end by 8 bases; junction bases not matched to a gene: 19. Germline V lookup: CDR1 SGHTA, CDR2 FQGNSA. The CDR3 is made up of 19 amino acids. CDR3 nucleotides: TGTGCCAGCAGCTTAGCGGATGGGGGTCTAGCGGGGGCCCCTGGAAAGCAGTACTTC. It specifies CASSLADGGLAGAPGKQYF.

This clonotype was counted many times. The chain carries TRBV11-2 and TRBJ2-7; 8 bases are a match to TRBD2. Unmatched junction bases numbered 8, after V lost 5 bases and J lost 2 bases. The CDR3 has 15 residues. Looked up from germline, CDR1 is SGHAT and CDR2 is FQNNGV. The chain's CDR3 is CASSRTSLGPYEQYF. The CDR3 nucleotides read TGTGCCAGCAGCCGGACTAGCTTGGGTCCCTACGAGCAGTACTTC. The entire variable domain, with the rest obtained from reference TRBV11-2 and TRBJ2-7, is as follows: EAGVAQSPRYKIIEKRQSVAFWCNPISGHATLYWYQQILGQGPKLLIQFQNNGVVDDSQLPKDRFSAERLKGVDSTLKIQPAKLEDSAVYLCASSRTSLGPYEQYFGPGTRLTVT.

This clonotype was recorded at least ten times. The chain uses TRBV7-2 and TRBJ2-3; D unclear. In germline, CDR1 is SGHTA, CDR2 FQGNSA. V was shortened by 3 bases and J by 2 bases, with 12 bases between the two germline ends. This CDR3 is built from 15 residues. CDR3 DNA sequence: TGTGCCAGCAGCTTCGAGGCGGCTTACACAGATACGCAGTATTTT. Translated: CASSFEAAYTDTQYF. Combining the CDR3 with reference TRBV7-2 and TRBJ2-3 gives the whole variable domain GAGVSQSPSNKVTEKGKDVELRCDPISGHTALYWYRQSLGQGLEFLIYFQGNSAPDKSGLPSDRFSAERTGGSVSTLTIQRTQQEDSAVYLCASSFEAAYTDTQYFGPGTRLTVL.

In its sample, this clonotype was seen many times. This rearrangement joins TRBV7-9 to TRBJ2-7; 7 bases agree with TRBD1. This CDR3 comprises 13 residues. Germline V lookup: CDR1 SEHNR, CDR2 FQNEAQ (reference sequence). V lost 4 bases, J lost 10 bases, and 10 bases stayed unmatched. The CDR3 region has the DNA TGTGCCAGCAGCTCCACGGACAGGACTCTACAGTACTTC. It specifies CASSSTDRTLQYF.

This clonotype appeared many times. The chain links TRBV7-2 to TRBJ2-2, with D unclear. This CDR3 spans 13 amino acids. Germline values: CDR1 SGHTA, CDR2 FQGNSA. The V gene lost 2 bases and the J gene lost 8 bases, with 9 bases spanning the gap. The CDR3: CASSLTFAGELFF. CDR3 bases: TGTGCCAGCAGCTTAACCTTTGCGGGGGAGCTGTTTTTT.

This clonotype was counted between two and nine times. V and J are TRBV7-6 and TRBJ1-1; no definite D call. V was trimmed by 5 bases and J by 6 bases, leaving 13 bases between them. The CDR3 runs to 13 residues. In germline, CDR1 is SGHVS, CDR2 FNYEAQ. The CDR3 DNA reads TGTGCCAGCAGCAACCATCCGGGAGCTGAAGCTTTCTTT. It specifies CASSNHPGAEAFF.

In this sample, this clonotype turned up many times. This chain connects TRBV28 to TRBJ1-1; D gene ambiguous. The CDR3 contains 14 residues. Germline V gene lookup returns CDR1 MDHEN and CDR2 SYDVKM. Trimming took 3 bases from V and 0 from J, leaving 8 bases between them. In nucleotides, the CDR3 is TGTGCCAGCAGTTTTGGCAGCATGAACACTGAAGCTTTCTTT. Residues: CASSFGSMNTEAFF. The variable domain in full, with the rest retrieved from reference TRBV28 and TRBJ1-1, is DVKVTQSSRYLVKRTGEKVFLECVQDMDHENMFWYRQDPGLGLRLIYFSYDVKMKEKGDIPEGYSVSREKKERFSLILESASTNQTSMYLCASSFGSMNTEAFFGQGTRLTVV.

This clonotype came up many times. This sequence joins TRBV20-1 and TRBJ1-1; 12 nucleotides align to TRBD1. The CDR3 is 14 residues long. V gave up 2 bases and J gave up 5 bases; unmatched junction bases: 3. Germline CDR1 reads DFQATT; CDR2 reads SNEGSKA (reference sequence). The CDR3 bases are TGCAGTGCTAGATCGGGACAGGGGGCTACTGAAGCTTTCTTT. It specifies CSARSGQGATEAFF.

This clonotype was detected many times. The rearrangement links TRBV7-2 to TRBJ2-7, with D possibly matching TRBD2 (6 bases). V was clipped by 1 base and J by 3 bases, with 16 bases between them. The CDR3 is made up of 16 amino acids. Germline V gene sequence: CDR1 SGHTA, CDR2 FQGNSA. The CDR3 nucleotides read TGTGCCAGCAGCTTAGGGCGGCTAGCGAACAACTACGAGCAGTACTTC. It encodes CASSLGRLANNYEQYF. The full variable domain, completed using reference TRBV7-2 and TRBJ2-7, is GAGVSQSPSNKVTEKGKDVELRCDPISGHTALYWYRQSLGQGLEFLIYFQGNSAPDKSGLPSDRFSAERTGGSVSTLTIQRTQQEDSAVYLCASSLGRLANNYEQYFGPGTRLTVT.

CDR3 in DNA: TGTGCCAGCAGCTTTACCCCAGCGGGGGGGGAGGATACGCAGTATTTT. Protein sequence: CASSFTPAGGEDTQYF. The chain recombines TRBV11-2 with TRBJ2-3; 10 bases fit TRBD2. Germline CDR1 reads SGHAT; CDR2 reads FQNNGV. V trimming: 3 bases; J trimming: 6 bases; junction bases outside the gene matches: 9. The CDR3 runs 16 residues.

This clonotype was counted ten times or more. The gene calls are TRBV29-1 and TRBJ2-3, with 7 bases matching TRBD1. The CDR3 length is 13 residues. With V trimmed by 7 bases and J by 1 base, 5 bases remained unmatched. Germline V gene lookup returns CDR1 SQVTM and CDR2 ANQGSEA. As DNA, the CDR3 is TGCAGCGCGGCGACAGGGCGCACAGATACGCAGTATTTT. This sequence encodes CSAATGRTDTQYF.

The chain has TRBV13 and TRBJ2-1; D unclear. Deletions cut 5 bases from V and 4 bases from J, with 6 bases between. The CDR3 is made up of 12 amino acids. Germline V gene data show CDR1 as PRHDT and CDR2 as FYEKMQ (reference sequence). The CDR3 loop is CASSARYNEQFF. DNA for the CDR3: TGTGCCAGCAGCGCCCGATACAATGAGCAGTTCTTC.

This clonotype came up many times. The chain joins TRBV27 to TRBJ2-1; a possible D gene is TRBD2 (6 bases). Germline V CDR1 and CDR2: MNHEY, SMNVEV (reference sequence). Trimming removed 3 bases from V and 7 bases from J, with 16 bases in between. This CDR3 is 15 amino acids long. In DNA form, the CDR3 reads TGTGCCAGCAGTTTCGCGGGGCGAGTTAAAAATGAGCAGTTCTTC. It yields the protein CASSFAGRVKNEQFF.